The T cell receptor beta chain described here comes from a study of human T cells and chemical hapten exposure. The trim removed 2 bases at V and 7 bases at J, leaving 6 bases unmatched. The CDR3 is 15 residues long. CDR1 and CDR2 (germline): KGHSH, LQKENI. This clonotype was observed at least ten times. The time point was: patch test 2, 6 weeks after DPC sensitization. Sample treatment: therapeutic diphenylcyclopropenone sensitization with weekly scalp DPC. TCRdb passed the RACE reads through MiXCR, listing each CDR3 protein once. The repertoire consists of some 80,000 distinct CDR3 sequences, with more than 8.5% occurring once and the leading ten covering 2.5%.

The rearrangement links TRBV18 to TRBJ2-1; 9 bases align to TRBD2. The sample here was whole blood, taken in connection with sensitization to the hapten diphenylcyclopropenone (DPC). This sequence was found in a woman in her twenties or thirties with alopecia areata. Some clones in this sample may be carry-over from other donors' samples. CDR3 bases: TGTGCCAGCTCACCAGTCCTAGCGGGACTGAATGAGCAGTTCTTC. Amino acid sequence: CASSPVLAGLNEQFF.